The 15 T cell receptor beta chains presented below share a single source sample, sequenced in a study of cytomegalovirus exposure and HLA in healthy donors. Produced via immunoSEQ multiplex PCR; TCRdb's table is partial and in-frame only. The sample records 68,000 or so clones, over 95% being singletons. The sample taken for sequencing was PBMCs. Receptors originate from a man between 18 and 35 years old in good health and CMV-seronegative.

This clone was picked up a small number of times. CDR3: CASSEGTGPGNQPQHF. CDR3 sequence (DNA): TGTGCCAGCAGTGAAGGGACAGGGCCGGGCAATCAGCCCCAGCATTTT. This chain joins TRBV6-1 and TRBJ1-5; 8 bases align to TRBD1. Germline V lookup: CDR1 MNHNS, CDR2 SASEGT. V dropped 1 base and J dropped 2; count of bases not matched to a gene: 4. This CDR3 comprises 16 residues.

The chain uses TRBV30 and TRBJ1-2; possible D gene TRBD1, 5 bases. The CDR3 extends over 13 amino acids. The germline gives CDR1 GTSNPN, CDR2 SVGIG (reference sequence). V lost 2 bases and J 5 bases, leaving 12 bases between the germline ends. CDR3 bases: TGTGCCTGGAGTCGATTTCAGGGTTATGGCTACACCTTC. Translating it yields CAWSRFQGYGYTF. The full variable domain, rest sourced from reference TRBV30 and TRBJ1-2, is SQTIHQWPATLVQPVGSPLSLECTVEGTSNPNLYWYRQAAGRGLQLLFYSVGIGQISSEVPQNLSASRPQDRQFILSSKKLLLSDSGFYLCAWSRFQGYGYTFGSGTRLTVV.

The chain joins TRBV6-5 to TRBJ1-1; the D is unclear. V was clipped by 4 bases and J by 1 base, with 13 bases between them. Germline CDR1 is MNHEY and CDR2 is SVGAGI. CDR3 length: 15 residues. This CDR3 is CASSSSGAANTEAFF. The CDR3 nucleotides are TGTGCCAGCAGTTCATCGGGAGCTGCGAACACTGAAGCTTTCTTT.

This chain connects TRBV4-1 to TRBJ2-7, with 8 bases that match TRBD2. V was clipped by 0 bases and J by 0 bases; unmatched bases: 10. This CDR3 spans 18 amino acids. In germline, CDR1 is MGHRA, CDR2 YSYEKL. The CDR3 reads CASSQDKLAERSSYEQYF. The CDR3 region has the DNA TGCGCCAGCAGCCAAGATAAACTAGCGGAAAGGAGCTCCTACGAGCAGTACTTC.

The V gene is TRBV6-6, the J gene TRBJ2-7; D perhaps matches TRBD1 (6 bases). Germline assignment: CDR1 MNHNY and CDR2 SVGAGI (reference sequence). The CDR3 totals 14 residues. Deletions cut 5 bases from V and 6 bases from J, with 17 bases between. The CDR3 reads CASSRSGAEIEQYF. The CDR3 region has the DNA TGTGCCAGCAGTCGCTCAGGGGCTGAGATCGAGCAGTACTTC.

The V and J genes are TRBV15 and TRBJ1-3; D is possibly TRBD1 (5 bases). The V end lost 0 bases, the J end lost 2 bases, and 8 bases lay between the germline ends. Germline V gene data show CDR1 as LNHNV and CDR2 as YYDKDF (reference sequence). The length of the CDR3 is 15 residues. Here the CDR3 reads CATSRDRVPGNTIYF. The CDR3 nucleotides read TGTGCCACCAGCAGAGACAGGGTCCCTGGAAACACCATATATTTT.

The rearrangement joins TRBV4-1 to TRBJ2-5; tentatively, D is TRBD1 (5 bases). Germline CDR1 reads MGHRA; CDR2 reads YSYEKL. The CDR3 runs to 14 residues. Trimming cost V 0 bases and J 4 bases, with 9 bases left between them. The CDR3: CASSQDLRGETQYF. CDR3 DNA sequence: TGCGCCAGCAGCCAAGATTTAAGGGGAGAGACCCAGTACTTC.

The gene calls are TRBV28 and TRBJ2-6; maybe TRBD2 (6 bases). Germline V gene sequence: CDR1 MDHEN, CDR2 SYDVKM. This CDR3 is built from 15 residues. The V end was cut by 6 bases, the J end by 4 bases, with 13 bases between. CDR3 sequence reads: CASSPAGGGANVLTF. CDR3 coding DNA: TGTGCCAGCAGCCCAGCAGGAGGGGGGGCCAACGTCCTGACTTTC. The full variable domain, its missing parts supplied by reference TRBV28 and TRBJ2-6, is DVKVTQSSRYLVKRTGEKVFLECVQDMDHENMFWYRQDPGLGLRLIYFSYDVKMKEKGDIPEGYSVSREKKERFSLILESASTNQTSMYLCASSPAGGGANVLTFGAGSRLTVL.

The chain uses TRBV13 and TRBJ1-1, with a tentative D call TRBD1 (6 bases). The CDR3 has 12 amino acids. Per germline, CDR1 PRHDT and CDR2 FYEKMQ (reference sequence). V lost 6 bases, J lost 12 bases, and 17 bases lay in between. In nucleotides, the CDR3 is TGTGCCAGCAGTTTGGGGACACCTGATACTTTCTTT. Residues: CASSLGTPDTFF.

CDR3 residues: CAWTRDRPYGYTF. CDR3 bases: TGTGCCTGGACTAGGGACAGGCCCTATGGCTACACCTTC. This sequence joins TRBV30 and TRBJ1-2, with 8 bases identical to TRBD1. Germline CDR1 GTSNPN, CDR2 SVGIG (reference sequence). Trimming took 4 bases from V and 4 from J; bases not matched to a gene: 5. This CDR3 is built from 13 residues.

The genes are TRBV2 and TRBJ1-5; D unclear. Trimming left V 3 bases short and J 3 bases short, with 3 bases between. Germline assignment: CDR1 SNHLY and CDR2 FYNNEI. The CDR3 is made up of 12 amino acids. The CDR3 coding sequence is TGTGCCAGCAGTGACATCAATCAGCCCCAGCATTTT. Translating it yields CASSDINQPQHF.

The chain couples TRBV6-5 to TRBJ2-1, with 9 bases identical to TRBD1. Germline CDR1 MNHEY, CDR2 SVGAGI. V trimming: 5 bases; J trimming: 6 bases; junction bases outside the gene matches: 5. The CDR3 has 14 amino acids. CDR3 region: CASSKQGASNEQFF. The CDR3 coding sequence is TGTGCCAGCAGTAAACAGGGGGCCTCCAATGAGCAGTTCTTC.

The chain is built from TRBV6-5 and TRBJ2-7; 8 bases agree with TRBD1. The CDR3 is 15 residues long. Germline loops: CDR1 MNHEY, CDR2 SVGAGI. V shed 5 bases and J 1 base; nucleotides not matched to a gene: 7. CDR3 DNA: TGTGCCAGCAGTAAGGGACAGGTTAAATCCTACGAGCAGTACTTC. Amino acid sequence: CASSKGQVKSYEQYF.

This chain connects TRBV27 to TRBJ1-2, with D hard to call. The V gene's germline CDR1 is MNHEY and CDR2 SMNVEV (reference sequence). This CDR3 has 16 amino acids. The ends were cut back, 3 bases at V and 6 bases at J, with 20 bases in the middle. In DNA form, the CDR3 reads TGTGCCAGCAGTTTCACCCCCATCGGAGCTGTGGATGGCTACACCTTC. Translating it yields CASSFTPIGAVDGYTF.

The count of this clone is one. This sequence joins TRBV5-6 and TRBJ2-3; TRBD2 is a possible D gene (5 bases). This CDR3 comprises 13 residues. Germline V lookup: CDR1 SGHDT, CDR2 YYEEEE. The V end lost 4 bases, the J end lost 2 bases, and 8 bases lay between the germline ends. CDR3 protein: CASSREVTDTQYF. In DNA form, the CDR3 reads TGTGCCAGCAGCCGGGAAGTCACAGATACGCAGTATTTT.